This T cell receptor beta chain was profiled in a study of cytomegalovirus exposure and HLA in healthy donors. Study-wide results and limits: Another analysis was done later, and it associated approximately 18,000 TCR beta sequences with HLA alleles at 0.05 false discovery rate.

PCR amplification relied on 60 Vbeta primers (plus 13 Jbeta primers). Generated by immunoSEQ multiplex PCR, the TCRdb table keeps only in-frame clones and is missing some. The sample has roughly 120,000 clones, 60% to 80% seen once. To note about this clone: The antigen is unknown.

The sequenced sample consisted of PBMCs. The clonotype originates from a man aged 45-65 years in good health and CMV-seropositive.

This CDR3 is CASNQAGGYSNEQFF. CDR3 coding DNA: TGTGCCAGCAACCAAGCGGGAGGATATTCCAATGAGCAGTTCTTC. The chain links TRBV27 to TRBJ2-1; 9 bases agree with TRBD2. The CDR3 has 15 residues. With 7 bases clipped from V and 6 bases from J, the junction kept 10 bases outside the gene matches. The V gene's germline CDR1 is MNHEY and CDR2 SMNVEV (reference sequence).